One and the same sample provided the 23 T cell receptor beta chains below, sequenced in a study of blood T cells in healthy people across ages (dated by TCRdb to 2014 to 2015). Library preparation used 5' RACE. Instrument on record: Illumina HiSeq 2500. The second PCR ran for about 7 to 11 cycles and used a J-beta primer mix along with a sample-barcoded 5' primer. Starting from the raw public reads, TCRdb applied fastp trimming at Q25, assembled clones with MiXCR and retained in-frame beta chains. Each CDR3 protein gets just one entry, which takes the most common genes and DNA from the rows behind it. Here the sample has about 1.6 million distinct CDR3 sequences; about 31% occur a single time. Approximately 10% of the sample comes from the top ten. Sequencing was performed on blood. Every receptor here comes from a woman in her thirties in good health.

The chain carries TRBV27 and TRBJ2-1, with 8 bases identical to TRBD1. Germline values: CDR1 MNHEY, CDR2 SMNVEV (reference sequence). CDR3 length: 14 residues. V lost 6 bases to trimming and J lost 5 bases; unmatched junction nucleotides: 6. CDR3 sequence (DNA): TGTGCCAGCAGGGGGACAGGTAGTCACAATGAGCAGTTCTTC. Its translation is CASRGTGSHNEQFF.

This clonotype has only a few counts. The CDR3 reads CASRLWTSASTDTQYF. The CDR3 DNA sequence: TGTGCCAGCAGACTTTGGACTAGCGCTAGCACAGATACGCAGTATTTT. The gene calls are TRBV6-5 and TRBJ2-3; 9 bases agree with TRBD2. This CDR3 comprises 16 residues. In germline, CDR1 is MNHEY, CDR2 SVGAGI. The V segment lost 6 bases and the J segment 0 bases; nucleotides outside the gene matches: 7.

This chain connects TRBV10-3 to TRBJ2-3; TRBD1 matches at 9 bases. CDR1 is ENHRY and CDR2 is SYGVKD in the germline V gene. The CDR3 contains 16 residues. V gave up 3 bases and J gave up 3 bases; unmatched junction bases: 7. CDR3 amino acids: CAISEIGTGRTDTQYF. In DNA, the CDR3 is TGTGCCATCAGTGAAATCGGGACAGGGAGAACAGATACGCAGTATTTT.

The chain carries TRBV5-1 and TRBJ1-1; D is unresolved. Germline values: CDR1 SGHRS, CDR2 YFSETQ. Trimming shortened V by 6 bases and J by 1 base, and 10 bases separated the two germline ends. The CDR3 runs to 13 residues. This CDR3 is CASITVWNTEAFF. The CDR3 DNA is TGCGCCAGCATCACGGTCTGGAACACTGAAGCTTTCTTT.

J is TRBJ2-3 and V is TRBV24-1; tentative D call: TRBD2 (5 bases). CDR3 length: 15 amino acids. The germline V and J ends were trimmed by 3 bases and 2 bases, with 11 bases remaining between them. CDR1 is KGHDR and CDR2 is SFDVKD in the germline V gene. Here the CDR3 DNA reads TGTGCCACCAGTGATCGGACTGGTCTCACAGATACGCAGTATTTT. Amino acid sequence: CATSDRTGLTDTQYF.

With respect to this clonotype: A much larger clone lies one base from this, so it may be a read error. This chain uses TRBV7-2 with TRBJ2-3; D is undetermined. CDR1 is SGHTA and CDR2 is FQGNSA in the germline V gene. The CDR3 spans 12 residues. CDR3 sequence reads: CASSLSRDTRYF. The CDR3 region has the DNA TGTGCCAGCAGCTTATCTAGGGATACGCGGTATTTT.

The rearrangement links TRBV5-1 to TRBJ2-1, with D perhaps assigned TRBD1 or TRBD2 (5 bases each). V dropped 7 bases and J dropped 5 bases, with 13 bases sitting between them. The CDR3 covers 13 residues. Germline lookup yields CDR1 SGHRS and CDR2 YFSETQ. CDR3 in DNA: TGCGCCAGCGGGGCTACGGGGCACAATGAGCAGTTCTTC. Translating gives CASGATGHNEQFF.

The chain links TRBV4-1 to TRBJ2-3; perhaps TRBD2 as D (6 bases). This CDR3 contains 16 residues. Per the germline V gene, CDR1 is MGHRA and CDR2 is YSYEKL. With 4 bases removed from V and 0 bases from J, the gap between germline ends came to 14 bases. The CDR3 sequence is CASSPGPGVSTDTQYF. CDR3 DNA: TGCGCCAGCAGCCCCGGGCCGGGGGTAAGCACAGATACGCAGTATTTT.

A note on this clonotype: This could be a read error, since a much larger clone is one nucleotide away. The gene calls are TRBV20-1 and TRBJ2-5; 9 positions match TRBD2. The J call may be mistaken, given a closer DNA end match to TRBJ2-7. CDR3 length equals 16 residues. CDR1 and CDR2 from the germline V gene are DFQATT and SNEGSKA (reference sequence). Written as DNA, the CDR3 is TGCAGTGCTAAACTCCCGCGACTAGCGGTGGTAGGCGAGCAGTACTTC. This sequence encodes CSAKLPRLAVVGEQYF.

V and J are TRBV7-8 and TRBJ2-7; D remains ambiguous. Trimming cost V 0 bases and J 4 bases, with 7 bases left between them. The germline CDR1 and CDR2 sequences are SGHVS and FQNEAQ. The CDR3 covers 13 residues. The CDR3 DNA reads TGTGCCAGCAGCTTAGCGTTGGTTTACGAGCAGTACTTC. Translation: CASSLALVYEQYF. Filled out from reference TRBV7-8 and TRBJ2-7, the complete variable domain reads GAGVSQSPRYKVAKRGQDVALRCDPISGHVSLFWYQQALGQGPEFLTYFQNEAQLDKSGLPSDRFFAERPEGSVSTLKIQRTQQEDSAVYLCASSLALVYEQYFGPGTRLTVT.

The rearrangement joins TRBV25-1 to TRBJ2-5; 9 positions agree with TRBD2. The CDR3 contains 17 residues. The germline CDR1 and CDR2 sequences are MGHDK and SYGVNS. J gave up 2 bases and V 3 bases, and 10 bases lay outside the gene matches. The CDR3 bases are TGTGCCAGCAGTGATAGTAGAACTAGCGGGCAACAAGAGACCCAGTACTTC. Translating gives CASSDSRTSGQQETQYF.

This clonotype was found a few times. The CDR3 sequence is CASSVEGQGLDGYTF. The CDR3 DNA reads TGTGCCAGCAGCGTAGAGGGACAGGGCTTGGATGGCTACACCTTC. The rearrangement uses TRBV9 and TRBJ1-2; TRBD1 aligns across 9 bases. The CDR3 is 15 residues long. Trimming removed 0 bases from V and 6 bases from J; junction bases left unmatched: 6. Germline CDR1 and CDR2: SGDLS and YYNGEE.

The chain uses TRBV7-9 and TRBJ2-1; 8 bases are shared with TRBD2. Trimming removed 5 bases from V and 0 bases from J; junction bases left unmatched: 15. Germline CDR1 reads SEHNR; CDR2 reads FQNEAQ (reference sequence). The CDR3 sequence is 19 residues long. The CDR3 loop reads CASSPLLAVLQSSYNEQFF. Written as DNA, the CDR3 is TGTGCCAGCAGCCCTCTACTAGCGGTATTGCAAAGCTCCTACAATGAGCAGTTCTTC. The variable domain in full, with the rest retrieved from reference TRBV7-9 and TRBJ2-1, is DTGVSQNPRHKITKRGQNVTFRCDPISEHNRLYWYRQTLGQGPEFLTYFQNEAQLEKSRLLSDRFSAERPKGSFSTLEIQRTEQGDSAMYLCASSPLLAVLQSSYNEQFFGPGTRLTVL.

This clonotype has a handful of counts. J is TRBJ1-2 and V is TRBV3-1; D gene uncertain. The germline V gene has CDR1 LGHDT and CDR2 YNNKEL (reference sequence). Trimming stripped 0 bases from V and 6 bases from J, with 14 bases between. The CDR3 runs to 15 residues. The CDR3 is CASSQDFSVTNGYTF. The CDR3 DNA reads TGTGCCAGCAGCCAAGACTTTTCAGTAACCAATGGCTACACCTTC. The whole variable domain, filled in from reference TRBV3-1 and TRBJ1-2, reads DTAVSQTPKYLVTQMGNDKSIKCEQNLGHDTMYWYKQDSKKFLKIMFSYNNKELIINETVPNRFSPKSPDKAHLNLHINSLELGDSAVYFCASSQDFSVTNGYTFGSGTRLTVV.

The rearrangement joins TRBV29-1 to TRBJ2-2; D is ambiguous. This CDR3 spans 13 amino acids. Deletions cut 3 bases from V and 0 bases from J, with 5 bases between. The V gene's germline CDR1 is SQVTM and CDR2 ANQGSEA. CDR3 residues: CSVDHANTGELFF. DNA for the CDR3: TGCAGCGTTGATCACGCGAACACCGGGGAGCTGTTTTTT.

This chain uses TRBV27 with TRBJ2-1; 8 nucleotides match TRBD2. Germline trimming cut 2 bases from V and 2 bases from J; bases unmatched to any gene: 8. CDR1 is MNHEY and CDR2 is SMNVEV in the germline V gene (reference sequence). The CDR3 spans 17 residues. The CDR3 is CASSLPSGLAAYNEQFF. The CDR3 nucleotides read TGTGCCAGCAGTTTACCTTCTGGACTAGCAGCCTACAATGAGCAGTTCTTC.

This clonotype was detected a few times. The rearrangement links TRBV7-9 to TRBJ2-1; 10 positions agree with TRBD1. Germline CDR1 is SEHNR and CDR2 is FQNEAQ (reference sequence). The CDR3 spans 17 residues. Unmatched junction bases numbered 8, after V lost 3 bases and J lost 3 bases. The CDR3 DNA sequence: TGTGCCAGCAGCTTGGGCCTCCGGGACAGGGGCTACAATGAGCAGTTCTTC. As protein: CASSLGLRDRGYNEQFF.

The V gene is TRBV25-1, the J gene TRBJ2-3; possible D gene TRBD2, 7 bases. Germline V lookup: CDR1 MGHDK, CDR2 SYGVNS. The CDR3 is 16 residues long. V dropped 3 bases and J dropped 4 bases, with 17 bases sitting between them. The CDR3 sequence is CASSEGQGRVADTQYF. CDR3 DNA: TGTGCCAGCAGTGAGGGGCAGGGGAGGGTAGCAGATACGCAGTATTTT.

The CDR3 DNA reads as TGTGCCAGCAGCGCTTACATGGGGGGCTACACCTTC. Translation: CASSAYMGGYTF. This chain joins TRBV9 and TRBJ1-2, with D hard to call. The germline V gene encodes CDR1 SGDLS and CDR2 YYNGEE. V was clipped by 3 bases and J by 8 bases, with 11 bases between them. This CDR3 is 12 amino acids long.

The J gene is TRBJ2-6, the V gene TRBV6-2 or TRBV6-3; 7 bases are shared with TRBD1. Trimming removed 6 bases from V and 2 bases from J; junction bases left unmatched: 4. The length of the CDR3 is 15 residues. Germline-derived CDR1 and CDR2 are MNHEY and SVGEGT. The CDR3 sequence: CASRPGTAGANVLTF. For the CDR3, the DNA is TGTGCCAGCAGACCCGGGACAGCTGGGGCCAACGTCCTGACTTTC.

Only one count was recorded for this clonotype. Sequence at one end of the junction differs from germline and may be a read error. The chain uses TRBV9 and TRBJ2-5; D might be TRBD2 (6 bases). Germline V CDR1 and CDR2: SGDLS, YYNGEE. The CDR3 extends over 15 amino acids. The CDR3 DNA sequence: TGTGTCAGCAGCGTAGGTTCGACACTCCGGGAGACCAAGTACTTC. Translated: CVSSVGSTLRETKYF.

J is TRBJ2-1 and V is TRBV6-6; 8 bases align to TRBD1. Germline CDR1 MNHNY, CDR2 SVGAGI (reference sequence). CDR3 length: 16 residues. V dropped 0 bases and J dropped 4; count of bases not matched to a gene: 5. The CDR3 loop reads CASSYSIQGDYNEQFF. The CDR3 nucleotides are TGTGCCAGCAGTTACTCGATACAGGGGGATTACAATGAGCAGTTCTTC.

As concerns this clonotype: The junction departs from germline at one end; a sequencing error may be responsible. V gene TRBV5-1 combines with J gene TRBJ2-1; D call uncertain. Germline CDR1 and CDR2: SGHRS and YFSETQ. There are 15 residues in the CDR3. The DNA of the CDR3 is TGCGCCGGCAGCTCAGAATACCAATCCTACAATGAGCAGTTCTTC. It encodes CAGSSEYQSYNEQFF.